Detailed here is one T cell receptor (beta chain). This record comes from a study of blood T cells in healthy people across ages. The germline V gene encodes CDR1 DFQATT and CDR2 SNEGSKA (reference sequence). The V gene lost 5 bases and the J gene lost 1 base, with 14 bases spanning the gap. The CDR3 has 14 residues. A second PCR, run for 7 to 11 cycles, used a sample-barcoded 5' primer plus a J-beta primer mix. TCRdb itself ran the 5' RACE reads through MiXCR, one entry per CDR3 protein. The sample gives roughly 1.7 million distinct CDR3 sequences, 34% of which show up once; about 11% is in the top ten.

The sequenced material came from blood. The chain joins TRBV20-1 to TRBJ2-5, with D unclear. This receptor was obtained from a woman aged 25 to 45 in good health. CDR3 sequence (DNA): TGCAGTGCTGGGCCGGAAGAGATCCAAGAGACCCAGTACTTC. It specifies CSAGPEEIQETQYF.